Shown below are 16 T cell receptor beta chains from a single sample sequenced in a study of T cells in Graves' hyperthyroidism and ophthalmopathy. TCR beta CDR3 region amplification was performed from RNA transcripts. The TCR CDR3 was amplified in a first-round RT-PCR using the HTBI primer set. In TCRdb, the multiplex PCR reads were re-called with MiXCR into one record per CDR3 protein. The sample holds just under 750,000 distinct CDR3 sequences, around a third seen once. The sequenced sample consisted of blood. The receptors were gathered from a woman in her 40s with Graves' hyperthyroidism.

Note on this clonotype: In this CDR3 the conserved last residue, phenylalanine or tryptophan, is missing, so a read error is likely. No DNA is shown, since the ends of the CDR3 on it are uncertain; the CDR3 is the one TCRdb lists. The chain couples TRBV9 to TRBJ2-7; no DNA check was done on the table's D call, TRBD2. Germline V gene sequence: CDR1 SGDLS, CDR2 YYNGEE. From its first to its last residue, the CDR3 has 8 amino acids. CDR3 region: CASSALHL.

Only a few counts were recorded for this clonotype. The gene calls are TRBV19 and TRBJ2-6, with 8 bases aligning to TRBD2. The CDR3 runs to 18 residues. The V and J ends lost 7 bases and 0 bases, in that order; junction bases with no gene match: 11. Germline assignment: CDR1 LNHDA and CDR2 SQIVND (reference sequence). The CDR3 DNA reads TGTGCCAGTACTCAAAGGTTAGCGGGGCTCTCTGGGGCCAACGTCCTGACTTTC. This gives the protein CASTQRLAGLSGANVLTF.

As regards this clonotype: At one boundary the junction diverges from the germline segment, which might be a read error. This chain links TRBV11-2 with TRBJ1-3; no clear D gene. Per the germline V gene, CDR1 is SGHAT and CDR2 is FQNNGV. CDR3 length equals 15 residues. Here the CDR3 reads CASSQEPGTGSTIYF. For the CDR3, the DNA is TGTGCCAGCAGCCAAGAACCGGGTACGGGAAGCACCATATATTTT.

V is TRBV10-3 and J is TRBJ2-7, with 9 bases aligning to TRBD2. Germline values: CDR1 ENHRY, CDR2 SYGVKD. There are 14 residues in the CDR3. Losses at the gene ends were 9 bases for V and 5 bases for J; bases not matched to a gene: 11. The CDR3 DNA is TGTGCCATACCGGTGGGCGGGAGGGTCCACGAGCAGTACTTC. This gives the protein CAIPVGGRVHEQYF.

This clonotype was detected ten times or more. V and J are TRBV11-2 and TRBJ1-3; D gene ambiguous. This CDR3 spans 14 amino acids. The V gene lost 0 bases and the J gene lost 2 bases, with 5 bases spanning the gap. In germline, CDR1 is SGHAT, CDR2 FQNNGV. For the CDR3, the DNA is TGTGCCAGCAGCTTAGAGGGGACTGGAAACACCATATATTTT. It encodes CASSLEGTGNTIYF.

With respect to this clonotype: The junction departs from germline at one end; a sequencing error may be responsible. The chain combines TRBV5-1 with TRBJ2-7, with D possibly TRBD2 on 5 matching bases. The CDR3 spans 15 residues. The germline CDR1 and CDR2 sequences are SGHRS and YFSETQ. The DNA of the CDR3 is TGTGCCAGCAGTTTTCCTGGAGGTGACCTACGAGAGCAGTACTTC. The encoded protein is CASSFPGGDLREQYF.

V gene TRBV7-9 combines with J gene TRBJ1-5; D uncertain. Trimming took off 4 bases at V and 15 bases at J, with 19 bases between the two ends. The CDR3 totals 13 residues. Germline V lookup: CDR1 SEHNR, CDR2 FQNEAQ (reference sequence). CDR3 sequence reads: CASSSSLAVLTHF. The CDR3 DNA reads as TGTGCCAGCAGCTCATCTTTAGCGGTCCTGACGCATTTT.

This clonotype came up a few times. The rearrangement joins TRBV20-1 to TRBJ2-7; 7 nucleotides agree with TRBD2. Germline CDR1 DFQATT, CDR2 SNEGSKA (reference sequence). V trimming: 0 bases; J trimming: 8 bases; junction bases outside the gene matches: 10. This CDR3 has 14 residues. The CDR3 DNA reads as TGCAGTGCTAGAGATCCAGCGGGAACTCTACAGCAGTACTTC. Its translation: CSARDPAGTLQQYF.

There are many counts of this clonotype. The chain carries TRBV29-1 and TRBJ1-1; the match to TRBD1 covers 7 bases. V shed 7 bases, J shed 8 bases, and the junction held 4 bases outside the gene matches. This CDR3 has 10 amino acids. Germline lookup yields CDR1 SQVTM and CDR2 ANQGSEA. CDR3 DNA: TGCAGCGCTAAGGGGGCAGAAGCTTTCTTT. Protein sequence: CSAKGAEAFF.

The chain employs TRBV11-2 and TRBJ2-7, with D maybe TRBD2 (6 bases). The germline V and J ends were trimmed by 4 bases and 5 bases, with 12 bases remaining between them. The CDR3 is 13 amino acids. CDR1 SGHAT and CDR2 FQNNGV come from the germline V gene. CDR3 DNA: TGTGCCAGCAGCTGGACGGGGGTCCACGAGCAGTACTTC. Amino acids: CASSWTGVHEQYF.

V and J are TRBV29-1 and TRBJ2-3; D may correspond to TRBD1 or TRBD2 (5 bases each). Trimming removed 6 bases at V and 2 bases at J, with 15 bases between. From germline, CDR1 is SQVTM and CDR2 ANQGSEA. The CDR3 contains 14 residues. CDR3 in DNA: TGCAGCGTCGCTGGGACGGATATCACAGATACGCAGTATTTT. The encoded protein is CSVAGTDITDTQYF.

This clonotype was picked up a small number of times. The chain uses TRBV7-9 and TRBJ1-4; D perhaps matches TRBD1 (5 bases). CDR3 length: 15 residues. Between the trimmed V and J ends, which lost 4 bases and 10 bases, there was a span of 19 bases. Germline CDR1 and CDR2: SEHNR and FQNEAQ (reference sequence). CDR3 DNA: TGTGCCAGCAGCTCCTTAAGTGGGGCAGGCGTAAAACTGTTTTTT. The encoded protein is CASSSLSGAGVKLFF.

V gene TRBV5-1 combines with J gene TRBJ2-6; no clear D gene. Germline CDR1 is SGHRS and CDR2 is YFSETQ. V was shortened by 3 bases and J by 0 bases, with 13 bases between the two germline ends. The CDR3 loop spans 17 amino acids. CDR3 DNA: TGCGCCAGCAGCTCAAACCCTACTTTCTCTGGGGCCAACGTCCTGACTTTC. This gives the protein CASSSNPTFSGANVLTF.

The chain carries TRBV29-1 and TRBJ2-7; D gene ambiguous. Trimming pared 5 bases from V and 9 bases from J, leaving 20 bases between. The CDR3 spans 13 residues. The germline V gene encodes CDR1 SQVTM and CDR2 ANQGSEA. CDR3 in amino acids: CSVRTGQSGPQYF. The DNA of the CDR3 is TGCAGCGTTCGGACCGGGCAGTCCGGGCCGCAGTACTTC.

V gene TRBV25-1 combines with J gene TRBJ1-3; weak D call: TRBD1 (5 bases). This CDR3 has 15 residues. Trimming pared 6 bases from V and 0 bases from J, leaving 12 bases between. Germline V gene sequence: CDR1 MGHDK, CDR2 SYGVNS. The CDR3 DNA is TGTGCCAGCAGCCCGGACATGAGCTCTGGAAACACCATATATTTT. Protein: CASSPDMSSGNTIYF.

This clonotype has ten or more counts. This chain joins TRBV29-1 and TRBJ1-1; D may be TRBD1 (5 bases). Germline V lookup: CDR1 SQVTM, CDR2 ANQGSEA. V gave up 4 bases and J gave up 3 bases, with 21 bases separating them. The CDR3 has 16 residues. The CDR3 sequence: CSVVPRGFLGDTEAFF. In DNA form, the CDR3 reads TGCAGCGTTGTCCCCCGAGGGTTTTTGGGGGACACTGAAGCTTTCTTT.